This note documents a single TCR beta chain sequence. This specimen comes from a study of metastatic and nonmetastatic thyroid tumors. Study-wide background: The comparison covered peripheral blood and tumor or nodule tissue in malignant and benign thyroid patients.

Treatment of any kind had been given to no patient before thyroid surgery. TCRdb reassembled clones from the PCR reads with MiXCR. The sample consists of just under 20,000 clones, 20% to 25% of them appearing once. Germline trimming cut 6 bases from V and 8 bases from J; bases unmatched to any gene: 16. Germline V gene sequence: CDR1 SGHAT, CDR2 FQNNGV. The CDR3 contains 16 residues. The rearrangement links TRBV11-2 to TRBJ2-1, with 7 bases aligning to TRBD2. The sequence was obtained from a male donor with papillary thyroid cancer or a benign thyroid nodule (not recorded which). Some clones in this sample may be carry-over from other donors' samples. The sequencing sample was made of tumor tissue. The CDR3 region has the DNA TGTGCCAGCAGAGTGGGGTCGGGACTATCTAGCGATGAGCAGTTCTTC. It specifies CASRVGSGLSSDEQFF. The full variable domain, with the rest looked up from reference TRBV11-2 and TRBJ2-1, is EAGVAQSPRYKIIEKRQSVAFWCNPISGHATLYWYQQILGQGPKLLIQFQNNGVVDDSQLPKDRFSAERLKGVDSTLKIQPAKLEDSAVYLCASRVGSGLSSDEQFFGPGTRLTVL.